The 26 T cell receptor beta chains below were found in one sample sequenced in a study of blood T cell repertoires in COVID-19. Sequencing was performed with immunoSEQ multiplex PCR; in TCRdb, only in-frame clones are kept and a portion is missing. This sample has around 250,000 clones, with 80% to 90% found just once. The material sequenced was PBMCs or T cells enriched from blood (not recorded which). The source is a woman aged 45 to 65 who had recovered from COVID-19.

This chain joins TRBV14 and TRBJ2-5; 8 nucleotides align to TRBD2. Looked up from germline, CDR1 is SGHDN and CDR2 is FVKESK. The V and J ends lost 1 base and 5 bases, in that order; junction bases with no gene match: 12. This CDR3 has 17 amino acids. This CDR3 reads CASSQAVKREIRETQYF. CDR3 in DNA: TGTGCCAGCAGCCAAGCCGTCAAGCGGGAGATACGGGAGACCCAGTACTTC.

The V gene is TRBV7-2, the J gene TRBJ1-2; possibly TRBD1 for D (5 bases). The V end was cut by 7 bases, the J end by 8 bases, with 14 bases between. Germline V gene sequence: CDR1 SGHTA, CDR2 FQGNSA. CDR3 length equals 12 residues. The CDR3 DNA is TGTGCCAGCACCCCCCAGGGTGAGGGCTACACCTTC. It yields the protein CASTPQGEGYTF.

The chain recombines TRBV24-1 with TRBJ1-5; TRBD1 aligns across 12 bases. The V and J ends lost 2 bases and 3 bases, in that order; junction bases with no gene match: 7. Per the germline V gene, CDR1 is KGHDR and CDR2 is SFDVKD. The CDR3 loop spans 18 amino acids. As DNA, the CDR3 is TGTGCCACCAGTGATTCCGCCGGGACAGGGGGCTCCAATCAGCCCCAGCATTTT. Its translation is CATSDSAGTGGSNQPQHF.

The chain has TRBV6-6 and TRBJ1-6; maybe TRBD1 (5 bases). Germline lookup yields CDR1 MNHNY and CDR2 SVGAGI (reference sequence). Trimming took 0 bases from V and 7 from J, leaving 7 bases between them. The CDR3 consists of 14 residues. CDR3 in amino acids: CASSYSDSNSPLHF. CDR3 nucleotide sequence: TGTGCCAGCAGTTACTCAGACAGCAATTCACCCCTCCACTTT.

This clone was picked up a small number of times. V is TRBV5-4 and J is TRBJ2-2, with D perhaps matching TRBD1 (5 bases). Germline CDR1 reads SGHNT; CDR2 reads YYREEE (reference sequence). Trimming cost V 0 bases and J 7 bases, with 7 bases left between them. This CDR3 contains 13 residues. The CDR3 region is CASSLVDNGELFF. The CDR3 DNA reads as TGTGCCAGCAGCTTGGTGGACAACGGGGAGCTGTTTTTT.

The DNA of the CDR3 is TGTGCCAGCAGCCAAGAGGGTTGGAGGTCCTACAATGAGCAGTTCTTC. Its translation: CASSQEGWRSYNEQFF. The J gene is TRBJ2-1, the V gene TRBV4-2; a weak D match, TRBD2 (5 bases). CDR1 is LGHNA and CDR2 is YNFKEQ in the germline V gene. Trimming stripped 0 bases from V and 1 base from J, with 10 bases between. There are 16 residues in the CDR3.

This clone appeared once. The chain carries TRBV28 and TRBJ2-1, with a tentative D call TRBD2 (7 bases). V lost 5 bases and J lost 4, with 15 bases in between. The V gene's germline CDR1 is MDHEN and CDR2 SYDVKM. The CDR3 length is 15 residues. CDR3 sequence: CASSMGGARYNEQFF. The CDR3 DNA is TGTGCCAGCAGTATGGGGGGGGCCAGGTACAATGAGCAGTTCTTC.

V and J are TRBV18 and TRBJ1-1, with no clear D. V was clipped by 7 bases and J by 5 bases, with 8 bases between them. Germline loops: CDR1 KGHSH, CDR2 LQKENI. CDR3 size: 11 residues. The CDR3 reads CASLSWTEAFF. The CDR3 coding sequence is TGTGCCAGCTTGAGCTGGACTGAAGCTTTCTTT.

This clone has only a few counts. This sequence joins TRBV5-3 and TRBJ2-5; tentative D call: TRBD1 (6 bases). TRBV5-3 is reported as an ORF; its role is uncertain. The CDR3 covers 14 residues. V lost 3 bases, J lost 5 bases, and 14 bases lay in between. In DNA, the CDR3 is TGTGCCAGAAGCTCGGCGGACAGTCCTGAGACCCAGTACTTC. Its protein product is CARSSADSPETQYF.

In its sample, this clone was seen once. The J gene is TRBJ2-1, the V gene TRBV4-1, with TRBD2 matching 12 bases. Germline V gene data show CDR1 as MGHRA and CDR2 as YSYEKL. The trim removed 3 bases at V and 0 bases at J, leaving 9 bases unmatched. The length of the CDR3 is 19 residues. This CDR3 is CASSHDRTSGDPSYNEQFF. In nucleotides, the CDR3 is TGCGCCAGCAGCCATGACCGGACTAGCGGGGATCCCTCCTACAATGAGCAGTTCTTC.

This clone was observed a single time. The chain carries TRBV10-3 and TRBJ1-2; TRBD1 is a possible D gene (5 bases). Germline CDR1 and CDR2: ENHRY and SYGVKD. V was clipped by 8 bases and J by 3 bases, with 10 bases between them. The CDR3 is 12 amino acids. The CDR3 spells CAIYVGDYGYTF. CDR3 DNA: TGTGCCATCTACGTAGGGGACTATGGCTACACCTTC.

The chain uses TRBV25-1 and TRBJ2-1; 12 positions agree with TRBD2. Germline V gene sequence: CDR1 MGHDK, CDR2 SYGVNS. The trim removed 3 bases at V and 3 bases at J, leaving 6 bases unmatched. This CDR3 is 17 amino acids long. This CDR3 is CASSDWRLAGVYNEQFF. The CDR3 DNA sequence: TGTGCCAGCAGTGATTGGAGACTAGCGGGAGTCTACAATGAGCAGTTCTTC.

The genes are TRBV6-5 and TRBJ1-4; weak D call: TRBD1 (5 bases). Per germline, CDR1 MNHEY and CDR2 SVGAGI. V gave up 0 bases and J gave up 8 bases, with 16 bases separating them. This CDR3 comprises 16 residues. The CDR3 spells CASSYSWAREEEKLFF. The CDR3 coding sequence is TGTGCCAGCAGTTACTCGTGGGCCAGGGAAGAGGAAAAACTGTTTTTT.

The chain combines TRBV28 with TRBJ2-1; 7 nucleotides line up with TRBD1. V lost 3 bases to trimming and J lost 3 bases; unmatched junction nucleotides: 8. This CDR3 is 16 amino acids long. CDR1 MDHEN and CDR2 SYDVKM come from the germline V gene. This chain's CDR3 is CASSFEIGTDYNEQFF. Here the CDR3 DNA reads TGTGCCAGCAGTTTTGAGATCGGGACAGACTACAATGAGCAGTTCTTC.

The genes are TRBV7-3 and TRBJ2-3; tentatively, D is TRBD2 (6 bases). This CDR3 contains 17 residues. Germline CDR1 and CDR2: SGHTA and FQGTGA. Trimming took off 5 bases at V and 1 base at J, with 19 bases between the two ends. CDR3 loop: CASSPEGQLLRTDTQYF. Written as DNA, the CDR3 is TGTGCCAGCAGCCCGGAGGGGCAGCTTCTCCGCACAGATACGCAGTATTTT.

In DNA, the CDR3 is TGTGCCAGTAGTGACAAAGCGGGGCGTACCAGCTCCTACAATGAGCAGTTCTTC. This translates into CASSDKAGRTSSYNEQFF. The chain recombines TRBV19 with TRBJ2-1; 7 positions match TRBD2. CDR3 size: 18 residues. J lost 0 bases, V lost 5 bases, and 13 bases had no gene match. Germline CDR1 reads LNHDA; CDR2 reads SQIVND (reference sequence).

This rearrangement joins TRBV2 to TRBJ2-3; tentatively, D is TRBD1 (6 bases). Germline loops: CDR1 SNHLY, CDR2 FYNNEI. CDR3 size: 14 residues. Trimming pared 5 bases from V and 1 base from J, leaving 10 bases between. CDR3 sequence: CASSPRTGTDTQYF. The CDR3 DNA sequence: TGTGCCAGCAGTCCACGGACAGGCACAGATACGCAGTATTTT.

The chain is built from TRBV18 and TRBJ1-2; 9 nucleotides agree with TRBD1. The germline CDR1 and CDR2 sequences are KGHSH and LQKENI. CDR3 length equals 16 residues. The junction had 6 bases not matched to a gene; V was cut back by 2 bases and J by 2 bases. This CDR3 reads CASSPIPGQGNYGYTF. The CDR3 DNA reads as TGTGCCAGCTCACCAATCCCGGGACAGGGCAACTATGGCTACACCTTC.

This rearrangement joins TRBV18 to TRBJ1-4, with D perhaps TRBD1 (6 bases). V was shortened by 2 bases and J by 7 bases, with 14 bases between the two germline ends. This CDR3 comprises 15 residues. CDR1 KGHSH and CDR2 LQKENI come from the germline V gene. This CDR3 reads CASSPSGGKGEKLFF. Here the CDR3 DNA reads TGTGCCAGCTCACCATCGGGGGGCAAAGGTGAAAAACTGTTTTTT.

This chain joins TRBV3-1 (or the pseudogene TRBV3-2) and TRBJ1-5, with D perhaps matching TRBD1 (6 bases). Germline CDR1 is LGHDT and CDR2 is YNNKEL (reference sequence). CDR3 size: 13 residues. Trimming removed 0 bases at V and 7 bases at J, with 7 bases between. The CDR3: CASSQDGGQPQHF. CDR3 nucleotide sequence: TGTGCCAGCAGCCAAGATGGGGGCCAGCCCCAGCATTTT.

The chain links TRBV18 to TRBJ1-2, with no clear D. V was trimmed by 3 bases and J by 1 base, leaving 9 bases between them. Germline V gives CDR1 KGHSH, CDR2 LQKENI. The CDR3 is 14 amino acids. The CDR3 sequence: CASSPLEFNYGYTF. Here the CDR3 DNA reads TGTGCCAGCTCACCGCTCGAGTTTAACTATGGCTACACCTTC.

The CDR3 region is CASSFWEGNYGYTF. The CDR3 nucleotides are TGTGCCAGCAGCTTTTGGGAGGGCAACTATGGCTACACCTTC. This chain uses TRBV5-6 with TRBJ1-2; D remains ambiguous. The germline V gene encodes CDR1 SGHDT and CDR2 YYEEEE. There are 14 residues in the CDR3. V was clipped by 2 bases and J by 2 bases, with 10 bases between them. The full variable domain, with the rest looked up from reference TRBV5-6 and TRBJ1-2, is DAGVTQSPTHLIKTRGQQVTLRCSPKSGHDTVSWYQQALGQGPQFIFQYYEEEERQRGNFPDRFSGHQFPNYSSELNVNALLLGDSALYLCASSFWEGNYGYTFGSGTRLTVV.

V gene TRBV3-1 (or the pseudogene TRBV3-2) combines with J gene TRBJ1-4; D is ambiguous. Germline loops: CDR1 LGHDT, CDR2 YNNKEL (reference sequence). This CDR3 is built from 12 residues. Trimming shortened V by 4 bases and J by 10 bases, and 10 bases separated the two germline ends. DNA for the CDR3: TGTGCCAGCAGCCCATCCGTCGGAAAACTGTTTTTT. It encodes CASSPSVGKLFF.

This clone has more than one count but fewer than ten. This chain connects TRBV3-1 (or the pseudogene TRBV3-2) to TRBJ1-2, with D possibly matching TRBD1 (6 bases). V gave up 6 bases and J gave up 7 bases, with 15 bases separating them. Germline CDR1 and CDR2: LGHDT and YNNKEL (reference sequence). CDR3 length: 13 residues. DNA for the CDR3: TGTGCCAGCAGACTGGGGGGGGCATTTGGCTACACCTTC. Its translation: CASRLGGAFGYTF.

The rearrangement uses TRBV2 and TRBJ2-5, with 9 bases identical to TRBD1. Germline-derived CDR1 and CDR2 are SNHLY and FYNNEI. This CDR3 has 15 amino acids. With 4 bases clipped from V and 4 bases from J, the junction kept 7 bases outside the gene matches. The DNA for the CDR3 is TGTGCCAGCAGTGTGAGGACAGGGGTCCGAGAGACCCAGTACTTC. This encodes CASSVRTGVRETQYF.

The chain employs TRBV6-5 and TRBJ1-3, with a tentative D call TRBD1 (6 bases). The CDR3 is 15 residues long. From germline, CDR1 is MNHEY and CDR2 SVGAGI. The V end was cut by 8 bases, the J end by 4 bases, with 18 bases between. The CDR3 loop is CASSADSWEGNTIYF. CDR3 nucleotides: TGTGCCAGCTCTGCGGACAGTTGGGAAGGAAACACCATATATTTT.